The T cell receptor (beta chain) under discussion was sequenced for a study of blood T cell repertoires in COVID-19. Across the whole study: Specimens from acute and convalescent COVID-19 originated in the United States, Italy and Spain. T cells, B-cell-depleted T cells, or PBMCs provided the cDNA or gDNA that served as material.

In the original analysis: Amplification of reference gene primers provided the estimated nucleated cell counts. Repertoires were generated with immunoSEQ multiplex PCR, while TCRdb's copy carries only in-frame clones and drops some. V and J calls and clone size are copied from that table; D and trimming were computed from the DNA. The sample includes some 30,000 clones, about 88% of them seen just once. CDR1 is MDHEN, CDR2 SYDVKM, per germline. There are 11 residues in the CDR3. V was shortened by 6 bases and J by 11 bases, with 13 bases between the two germline ends. The sequence was obtained from a man aged 70-80 years with active or convalescent COVID-19. This chain joins TRBV28 and TRBJ1-1; possible D gene TRBD1, 6 bases. What was sequenced was peripheral blood. The CDR3 region has the DNA TGTGCCAGCAGATCTTCAGGGGAGGCTTTCTTT. Encoded protein: CASRSSGEAFF.